One sample yielded the 23 T cell receptor beta chains listed below, sequenced in a study of T cells in Graves' hyperthyroidism and ophthalmopathy. Amplified regions were TCR beta CDR3 sequences from RNA transcripts. HTBI primers were the set used in a first-round RT-PCR of the TCR CDR3. TCRdb analysed the multiplex PCR reads with MiXCR anew, one entry per CDR3 protein. The data contain hundreds of thousands of distinct CDR3 sequences, around 15% of them singletons. Sample: blood. These receptor sequences come from a woman between 40 and 55 years old with Graves' ophthalmopathy.

The rearrangement uses TRBV12-3 or TRBV12-4 and TRBJ2-2, with unresolved D. CDR3 length: 14 residues. V gave up 1 base and J gave up 7 bases, with 10 bases separating them. CDR3 amino acids: CASSLEPPGGELFF. As DNA, the CDR3 is TGTGCCAGCAGTTTAGAACCTCCAGGCGGGGAGCTGTTTTTT.

This clonotype was picked up many times. The chain employs TRBV11-2 and TRBJ1-1; D unclear. Germline CDR1 reads SGHAT; CDR2 reads FQNNGV. Trimming removed 4 bases at V and 0 bases at J, with 6 bases between. CDR3 length: 13 residues. CDR3 amino acids: CASSWQVNTEAFF. CDR3 DNA: TGTGCCAGCAGCTGGCAAGTGAACACTGAAGCTTTCTTT.

Only a few counts were recorded for this clonotype. V gene TRBV6-1 combines with J gene TRBJ2-7; 16 positions agree with TRBD2. Germline values: CDR1 MNHNS, CDR2 SASEGT. The CDR3 is 17 residues long. V dropped 5 bases and J dropped 3; count of bases not matched to a gene: 7. Here the CDR3 DNA reads TGTGCCAGCAGTCCCGGGACTAGCGGGAGGGAATACTACGAGCAGTACTTC. This sequence encodes CASSPGTSGREYYEQYF.

The rearrangement links TRBV7-2 to TRBJ2-7, with D possibly matching TRBD1 (5 bases). In germline, CDR1 is SGHTA, CDR2 FQGNSA. The V and J ends lost 5 bases and 6 bases respectively, with 14 bases between them. The length of the CDR3 is 13 residues. The CDR3 here is CASSIDNTGEQYF. CDR3 DNA sequence: TGTGCCAGCAGCATAGATAATACAGGCGAGCAGTACTTC.

This clonotype was recorded at least ten times. The DNA for the CDR3 is TGTGCCAGCGGCTTTGCAGGGAGAGGGAGCCTCTATGGCTACACCTTC. This encodes CASGFAGRGSLYGYTF. The J gene is TRBJ1-2, the V gene TRBV12-3 or TRBV12-4, with D maybe TRBD1 (5 bases). The germline V and J ends were trimmed by 8 bases and 4 bases, with 23 bases remaining between them. The CDR3 is made up of 16 amino acids.

V gene TRBV6-1 combines with J gene TRBJ2-7; D might be TRBD2 (6 bases). V was pared by 8 bases and J by 6 bases, with 20 bases between. The CDR3 sequence is 14 residues long. Germline CDR1 reads MNHNS; CDR2 reads SASEGT. In DNA form, the CDR3 reads TGTGCCAGCCAGACCAACGTTGGAGGGTTCGAGCAGTACTTC. Protein product: CASQTNVGGFEQYF.

Ten or more counts support this clonotype. The V gene is TRBV29-1, the J gene TRBJ2-5, with a tentative D call TRBD2 (6 bases). This CDR3 has 11 residues. Trimming pared 8 bases from V and 4 bases from J, leaving 11 bases between. CDR1 SQVTM and CDR2 ANQGSEA come from the germline V gene. The CDR3 region is CSYGTPETQYF. Written as DNA, the CDR3 is TGCAGCTACGGGACTCCAGAGACCCAGTACTTC.

By frequency in the sample, this clonotype is medium-sized. J is TRBJ2-3 and V is TRBV6-1; TRBD2 might be the D (6 bases). Germline assignment: CDR1 MNHNS and CDR2 SASEGT. Trimming took 7 bases from V and 1 from J, leaving 24 bases between them. This CDR3 has 18 residues. This CDR3 reads CASNGILTRQHRTDTQYF. CDR3 nucleotide sequence: TGTGCCAGCAATGGGATTTTGACTAGGCAACATCGCACAGATACGCAGTATTTT.

The chain couples TRBV18 to TRBJ2-7; 10 nucleotides match TRBD1. V gave up 4 bases and J gave up 6 bases; unmatched junction bases: 6. Germline loops: CDR1 KGHSH, CDR2 LQKENI. This CDR3 is built from 14 residues. CDR3 coding DNA: TGTGCCAGCTCACTGGGACAGGGGTATGGCGAGCAGTACTTC. The encoded protein is CASSLGQGYGEQYF.

This clonotype has at least ten counts. V usage is TRBV19 and J usage is TRBJ2-7; 11 bases are shared with TRBD2. J was trimmed by 6 bases and V by 6 bases; bases with no gene match: 10. The CDR3 sequence is 15 residues long. Germline V CDR1 and CDR2: LNHDA, SQIVND (reference sequence). The CDR3 nucleotides are TGTGCCAGTAGCCAGACTAGCGGGAATTTCGTCGAGCAGTACTTC. It codes for CASSQTSGNFVEQYF. The variable domain in full, with the rest retrieved from reference TRBV19 and TRBJ2-7, is DGGITQSPKYLFRKEGQNVTLSCEQNLNHDAMYWYRQDPGQGLRLIYYSQIVNDFQKGDIAEGYSVSREKKESFPLTVTSAQKNPTAFYLCASSQTSGNFVEQYFGPGTRLTVT.

This clonotype was seen many times. The rearrangement joins TRBV6-5 to TRBJ2-2, with 10 bases fitting TRBD1. The CDR3 extends over 17 amino acids. V was clipped by 0 bases and J by 3 bases; unmatched bases: 4. Germline V gene lookup returns CDR1 MNHEY and CDR2 SVGAGI. In DNA, the CDR3 is TGTGCCAGCAGTTACTCAGACAGGGGGCTTTACACCGGGGAGCTGTTTTTT. Translated: CASSYSDRGLYTGELFF.

The sample holds many counts of this clonotype. This chain links TRBV12-3 or TRBV12-4 with TRBJ1-3; D remains unclear. Deletions cut 3 bases from V and 0 bases from J, with 6 bases between. The CDR3 covers 14 residues. The CDR3 loop is CASSFWRSGNTIYF. In nucleotides, the CDR3 is TGTGCCAGCAGTTTCTGGCGCTCTGGAAACACCATATATTTT.

In regard to this clonotype: Compared with germline, one end of the junction differs, possibly owing to a read error. The chain employs TRBV3-1 and TRBJ2-7; D ambiguous. CDR3 length: 13 residues. Germline values: CDR1 LGHDT, CDR2 YNNKEL (reference sequence). CDR3 nucleotide sequence: TGTGCCAGCAGCCAAGACCCGGATGTGGGGAAGCACTTC. As protein: CASSQDPDVGKHF.

This chain uses TRBV30 with TRBJ2-1; the D is unclear. Trimming shortened V by 7 bases and J by 8 bases, and 21 bases separated the two germline ends. Germline V gives CDR1 GTSNPN, CDR2 SVGIG (reference sequence). This CDR3 has 14 amino acids. The CDR3 nucleotides are TGTGCCTCAAGTGCCGATGGTCTGTTGGATGAGCAGTTCTTC. The encoded protein is CASSADGLLDEQFF.

This clonotype has ten or more counts. The chain couples TRBV7-9 to TRBJ2-7; D gene unclear. Germline CDR1 reads SEHNR; CDR2 reads FQNEAQ (reference sequence). The CDR3 runs 12 residues. The V end lost 5 bases, the J end lost 5 bases, and 10 bases lay between the germline ends. The DNA for the CDR3 is TGTGCCAGCAGCCAAGGACCCCACGAGCAGTACTTC. The encoded protein is CASSQGPHEQYF.

V is TRBV5-6 and J is TRBJ1-5; 9 bases map to TRBD1. The J segment lost 7 bases and the V segment lost 1 base, leaving 9 bases of the junction unmatched. The length of the CDR3 is 16 residues. Germline lookup yields CDR1 SGHDT and CDR2 YYEEEE. This chain's CDR3 is CASSLKATGGIQPQHF. CDR3 DNA: TGTGCCAGCAGCTTGAAGGCGACAGGGGGTATCCAGCCCCAGCATTTT.

This clonotype was detected ten times or more. The chain links TRBV19 to TRBJ1-2; D gene ambiguous. Germline-derived CDR1 and CDR2 are LNHDA and SQIVND (reference sequence). This CDR3 comprises 14 residues. V was trimmed by 7 bases and J by 1 base, leaving 13 bases between them. CDR3 coding DNA: TGTGCCAGTACCTTTGGACCTCATAACTATGGCTACACCTTC. It specifies CASTFGPHNYGYTF. The whole variable domain, filled in from reference TRBV19 and TRBJ1-2, reads DGGITQSPKYLFRKEGQNVTLSCEQNLNHDAMYWYRQDPGQGLRLIYYSQIVNDFQKGDIAEGYSVSREKKESFPLTVTSAQKNPTAFYLCASTFGPHNYGYTFGSGTRLTVV.

V gene TRBV4-3 combines with J gene TRBJ2-7; a possible D gene is TRBD2 (6 bases). There are 17 residues in the CDR3. V gave up 0 bases and J gave up 3 bases, with 18 bases separating them. CDR1 is LGHNA, CDR2 YSLEER, per germline. The DNA for the CDR3 is TGCGCCAGCAGCCAAGACAGGCGGACGGACTATGTCTACGAGCAGTACTTC. As protein: CASSQDRRTDYVYEQYF.

This rearrangement joins TRBV12-3 or TRBV12-4 to TRBJ1-2; no clear D gene. Deletions cut 2 bases from V and 8 bases from J, with 15 bases between. The CDR3 runs to 14 residues. In DNA, the CDR3 is TGTGCCAGCAGTTTACGCCGCTCCCCCCACGGCTACACCTTC. It yields the protein CASSLRRSPHGYTF.

The gene calls are TRBV11-1 and TRBJ2-6; the match to TRBD1 covers 10 bases. The CDR3 runs to 19 residues. Losses at the gene ends were 0 bases for V and 1 base for J; bases not matched to a gene: 6. Germline V lookup: CDR1 SGHAT, CDR2 FQDESV (reference sequence). CDR3 bases: TGTGCCAGCAGCTTAGCTCTAGGGGACAGGGGTTCTGGGGCCAACGTCCTGACTTTC. Translated: CASSLALGDRGSGANVLTF.

This clonotype was counted many times. This rearrangement joins TRBV29-1 to TRBJ1-1; no clear D gene. The CDR3 is made up of 14 amino acids. Trimming shortened V by 6 bases and J by 1 base, and 15 bases separated the two germline ends. CDR1 and CDR2 from the germline V gene are SQVTM and ANQGSEA. The CDR3 DNA sequence: TGCAGCGTCCCCCTCGGCCCGGGGAACACTGAAGCTTTCTTT. Encoded protein: CSVPLGPGNTEAFF.

The chain links TRBV12-3 or TRBV12-4 to TRBJ1-2; 8 nucleotides match TRBD1. The CDR3 runs to 14 residues. V shed 6 bases and J 8 bases; nucleotides not matched to a gene: 11. CDR3 bases: TGTGCCAGCAGGACCGACAGGGGTGTGGAGGGCTACACCTTC. It is translated as CASRTDRGVEGYTF.

CDR3 sequence (DNA): TGCGCCAGCAGCTTGGAGGTTTCGAACACCGGGGAGCTGTTTTTT. This codes for CASSLEVSNTGELFF. The chain is built from TRBV5-1 and TRBJ2-2; D not resolved. This CDR3 contains 15 residues. V was pared by 0 bases and J by 0 bases, with 6 bases between. CDR1 is SGHRS and CDR2 is YFSETQ in the germline V gene.